What follows are 9 T cell receptor beta chains derived from one specimen sequenced in a study of neoadjuvant anti-PD-1 for oral cavity cancer. Only in-frame clones appear in the TCRdb table, and some are missing; sequencing was by immunoSEQ multiplex PCR. The data show about 9,800 clones, with roughly 57% seen just once and around 4.5% held by the top ten. As for time point: after neoadjuvant nivolumab, at surgical resection. The source material was PBMCs, sampled after nivolumab (anti-PD-1) treatment. Receptor source: a person between 40 and 85 years old with oral cavity squamous cell carcinoma.

The sample holds a few counts of this clone. The chain has TRBV19 and TRBJ1-4; 8 nucleotides match TRBD1. The CDR3 extends over 14 amino acids. J was trimmed by 6 bases and V by 7 bases; bases with no gene match: 7. Germline CDR1 is LNHDA and CDR2 is SQIVND (reference sequence). CDR3 in amino acids: CASTDRGRDEKLFF. The DNA for the CDR3 is TGTGCCAGTACCGACAGGGGAAGGGATGAAAAACTGTTTTTT.

V and J are TRBV2 and TRBJ1-1; D gene ambiguous. Germline V gene sequence: CDR1 SNHLY, CDR2 FYNNEI. There are 10 residues in the CDR3. V was shortened by 7 bases and J by 7 bases, with 7 bases between the two germline ends. CDR3 sequence reads: CASMWGEAFF. CDR3 sequence (DNA): TGTGCCAGCATGTGGGGTGAAGCTTTCTTT.

The chain employs TRBV19 and TRBJ1-1, with D tentatively TRBD1 (5 bases). CDR1 and CDR2 (germline): LNHDA, SQIVND (reference sequence). The V gene lost 1 base and the J gene lost 1 base, with 10 bases spanning the gap. This CDR3 spans 15 amino acids. The DNA of the CDR3 is TGTGCCAGTAGTATAGGGGCAGGGCAGAACACTGAAGCTTTCTTT. Translating gives CASSIGAGQNTEAFF.

The chain is built from TRBV7-3 and TRBJ2-2, with 9 bases aligning to TRBD1. V trimming: 6 bases; J trimming: 7 bases; junction bases outside the gene matches: 6. This CDR3 region has 14 residues. Germline CDR1 and CDR2: SGHTA and FQGTGA. CDR3 DNA sequence: TGTGCCAGCAGAACAGGGGGCCAAATCGGGGAGCTGTTTTTT. Protein: CASRTGGQIGELFF. The variable domain in full, completed from reference TRBV7-3 and TRBJ2-2, reads GAGVSQTPSNKVTEKGKYVELRCDPISGHTALYWYRQSLGQGPEFLIYFQGTGAADDSGLPNDRFFAVRPEGSVSTLKIQRTERGDSAVYLCASRTGGQIGELFFGEGSRLTVL.

This clone was seen more than once but under ten times. The chain recombines TRBV10-1 with TRBJ1-1; no clear D gene. CDR1 and CDR2 from the germline V gene are WNHNN and SYGVQD (reference sequence). The CDR3 is made up of 13 amino acids. Trimming stripped 4 bases from V and 5 bases from J, with 11 bases between. The CDR3 protein is CASSVEQWTEAFF. The DNA of the CDR3 is TGCGCCAGCAGTGTAGAACAGTGGACTGAAGCTTTCTTT.

Only a few counts were recorded for this clone. The chain carries TRBV9 and TRBJ2-7; a weak D match, TRBD2 (6 bases). Germline V lookup: CDR1 SGDLS, CDR2 YYNGEE. The CDR3 length is 15 residues. V gave up 0 bases and J gave up 0 bases, with 10 bases separating them. CDR3 region: CASSVGTMSSYEQYF. DNA of the CDR3: TGTGCCAGCAGCGTAGGGACTATGAGCTCCTACGAGCAGTACTTC.

V gene TRBV5-6 combines with J gene TRBJ1-4, with D perhaps TRBD1 (6 bases). The CDR3 totals 14 residues. The V end was cut by 3 bases, the J end by 4 bases, with 10 bases between. The germline CDR1 and CDR2 sequences are SGHDT and YYEEEE. The CDR3 coding sequence is TGTGCCAGCAGCTGGGGGGGCATTAATGAAAAACTGTTTTTT. Translating it yields CASSWGGINEKLFF.

The J gene is TRBJ2-3, the V gene TRBV2; 10 nucleotides align to TRBD2. Trimming took 4 bases from V and 1 from J; bases not matched to a gene: 2. The CDR3 is made up of 15 amino acids. Germline V gene lookup returns CDR1 SNHLY and CDR2 FYNNEI. For the CDR3, the DNA is TGTGCCAGCAGTGGAGCGGGGGGGCGCACAGATACGCAGTATTTT. Translating gives CASSGAGGRTDTQYF.

The chain uses TRBV21-1 and TRBJ2-5; TRBD1 is taken as the D call from the table, unchecked against the DNA. TRBV21-1 is an annotated pseudogene. This CDR3 spans 13 amino acids. CDR3 nucleotides: TGTGCCAGCAGCAGTGGGGGCGAAGAGACCCAGTACTTC. Its protein product is CASSSGGEETQYF.